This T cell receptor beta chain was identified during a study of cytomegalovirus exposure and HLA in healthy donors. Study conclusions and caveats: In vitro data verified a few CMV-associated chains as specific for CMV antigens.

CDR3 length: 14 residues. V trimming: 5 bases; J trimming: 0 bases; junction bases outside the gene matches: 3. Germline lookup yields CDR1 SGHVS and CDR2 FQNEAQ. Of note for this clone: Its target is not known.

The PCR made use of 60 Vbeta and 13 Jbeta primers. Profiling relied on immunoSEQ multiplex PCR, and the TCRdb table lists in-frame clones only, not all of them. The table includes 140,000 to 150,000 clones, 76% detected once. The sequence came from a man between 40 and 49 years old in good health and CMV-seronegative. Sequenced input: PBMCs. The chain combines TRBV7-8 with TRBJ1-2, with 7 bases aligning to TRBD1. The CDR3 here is CASSPTGPNYGYTF. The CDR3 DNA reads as TGTGCCAGCAGCCCGACAGGGCCTAACTATGGCTACACCTTC.